In this sample, the clone carrying this T cell receptor (beta chain) turned up a few times. The CDR3 consists of 15 residues. The V and J ends lost 4 bases and 1 base respectively, with 10 bases between them. The germline V gene encodes CDR1 MGHRA and CDR2 YSYEKL. The data were taken from a study of T-cell reconstitution after alpha-beta-depleted transplantation in children. Library preparation (for TCRbeta) was performed with unique molecular identifiers. TCRdb analysed the PCR reads with MiXCR anew, one entry per CDR3 protein. The sample shows about 540,000 distinct CDR3 sequences, around 16% of them seen only once.

The receptor's source is a human donor who donated a stem cell graft to a child with acute lymphoblastic leukemia. The sequenced sample was PBMCs from the stem cell graft donor, obtained from the stem cell graft. V is TRBV4-1 and J is TRBJ2-2; D gene uncertain. CDR3 DNA sequence: TGCGCCAGCAGCCTGCACACTCAGAACACCGGGGAGCTGTTTTTT. Its protein product is CASSLHTQNTGELFF.